Sequencing of this T cell receptor beta chain was carried out in a study of regulatory T cells in long-lasting Graves disease. Sample time point: persistent/refractory GD, antithyroid drugs over 5 years with positive TRAb. The TCR library used RNA extracted from PBMCs. As a group, patients came from one endocrinology department in Xi'an, China. Overall study results and limits: The study examined only peripheral blood, not thyroid tissue.

Building the TCR beta libraries relied on iRepertoire HTBI primers, and CDR3 regions underwent Arm-PCR. Each CDR3 protein is one row after TCRdb ran MiXCR on the multiplex PCR reads. The sample has about 660,000 distinct CDR3 sequences; about 30% are singletons. CDR3 length: 15 amino acids. Germline CDR1 is MNHGY and CDR2 is SVAAGI. Deletions cut 3 bases from V and 5 bases from J, with 13 bases between. Worth noting for this clonotype: Its antigen is unknown.

The clonotype comes from a female donor with Graves disease. This specimen consisted of peripheral blood mononuclear cells (PBMCs), obtained when the disease was refractory, from a patient treated with antithyroid drugs. The J gene is TRBJ2-2, the V gene TRBV6-9, with D possibly being TRBD1 or TRBD2 (5 bases each). CDR3 nucleotides: TGTGCCAGCAGTTACGTGAGGGGCGGTACCGGGGAGCTGTTTTTT. It yields the protein CASSYVRGGTGELFF.